One and the same sample provided the 31 T cell receptor beta chains below, sequenced in a study of regulatory T cells in long-lasting Graves disease. Sequencing libraries for TCR beta were prepared with iRepertoire HTBI primers and Arm-PCR of CDR3 regions. TCRdb re-called the multiplex PCR reads through MiXCR, storing one row per CDR3 protein. The table includes almost 450,000 distinct CDR3 sequences, 16% detected once. The sample's time point: newly diagnosed GD, antithyroid drugs for less than 3 months. PBMC RNA was the source of the TCR library. The sample was also linked to a second study, of T cells in Graves' hyperthyroidism and ophthalmopathy.

The sample here was peripheral blood mononuclear cells (PBMCs), taken at new diagnosis, from a patient treated with antithyroid drugs. These receptors were obtained from a woman aged 25 to 39 with Graves disease.

The chain joins TRBV7-2 to TRBJ2-4, with D possibly TRBD2 on 5 matching bases. Per germline, CDR1 SGHTA and CDR2 FQGNSA. The CDR3 runs to 16 residues. The V and J ends lost 8 bases and 4 bases respectively, with 21 bases between them. CDR3 protein: CASSFLWASHKNIQYF. The CDR3 DNA follows: TGTGCCAGCTCCTTTCTTTGGGCTAGCCATAAAAACATTCAGTACTTC.

This clonotype occurred many times. The chain couples TRBV18 to TRBJ1-5, with TRBD1 as a possible D gene (5 bases). There are 14 residues in the CDR3. In germline, CDR1 is KGHSH, CDR2 LQKENI. Trimming cost V 2 bases and J 1 base, with 6 bases left between them. The CDR3 is CASSPGGSNQPQHF. The DNA for the CDR3 is TGTGCCAGCTCACCAGGGGGGAGCAATCAGCCCCAGCATTTT.

This clonotype has at least ten counts. The chain couples TRBV28 to TRBJ1-5; D uncertain. Trimming took off 4 bases at V and 7 bases at J, with 17 bases between the two ends. Germline V lookup: CDR1 MDHEN, CDR2 SYDVKM. This CDR3 contains 15 residues. The CDR3 is CASSSPSTARQPQHF. For the CDR3, the DNA is TGTGCCAGCAGTTCTCCCTCCACCGCCCGCCAGCCCCAGCATTTT.

This chain links TRBV19 with TRBJ2-7, with a tentative D call TRBD1 (6 bases). V dropped 0 bases and J dropped 3 bases, with 12 bases sitting between them. Germline V gene lookup returns CDR1 LNHDA and CDR2 SQIVND (reference sequence). This CDR3 has 15 residues. CDR3 DNA: TGTGCCAGTAGTATAGAACACGGGACACACTACGAGCAGTACTTC. It is translated as CASSIEHGTHYEQYF.

This chain joins TRBV27 and TRBJ1-2; D may be TRBD1 (6 bases). The germline V gene encodes CDR1 MNHEY and CDR2 SMNVEV (reference sequence). The CDR3 covers 15 residues. Trimming took 5 bases from V and 8 from J, leaving 21 bases between them. The CDR3 protein is CASSPGVPDVRGYTF. The CDR3 region has the DNA TGTGCCAGCAGTCCAGGGGTCCCCGATGTGCGCGGCTACACCTTC.

This clonotype was recorded a few times. The chain uses TRBV28 and TRBJ2-1; possibly TRBD2 for D (6 bases). V was clipped by 2 bases and J by 10 bases, with 12 bases between them. The CDR3 is 13 residues long. The germline V gene encodes CDR1 MDHEN and CDR2 SYDVKM. CDR3 region: CASSLGVGSEQFF. The CDR3, as DNA: TGTGCCAGCAGTTTAGGGGTCGGGAGCGAGCAGTTCTTC.

Comment on this clonotype: Possible read error: a much larger clone is one base away. The V call is TRBV28, the J call TRBJ1-2; unclear D gene. Germline CDR1 MDHEN, CDR2 SYDVKM. This CDR3 has 8 residues. The CDR3 is CLNCGYTF. The CDR3 nucleotides read TGTTTAAACTGTGGCTACACCTTC.

The chain joins TRBV5-4 to TRBJ2-5; perhaps TRBD2 as D (6 bases). Deletions cut 4 bases from V and 3 bases from J, with 16 bases between. The CDR3 is made up of 15 amino acids. Germline V lookup: CDR1 SGHNT, CDR2 YYREEE (reference sequence). In nucleotides, the CDR3 is TGTGCCAGCAGCCCGCGGGACGCCCGAAAAGAGACCCAGTACTTC. It yields the protein CASSPRDARKETQYF. Full variable domain (missing parts from reference TRBV5-4 and TRBJ2-5): ETGVTQSPTHLIKTRGQQVTLRCSSQSGHNTVSWYQQALGQGPQFIFQYYREEENGRGNFPPRFSGLQFPNYSSELNVNALELDDSALYLCASSPRDARKETQYFGPGTRLLVL.

This clonotype was seen repeatedly, ten times or more. V is TRBV18 and J is TRBJ1-1; D gene uncertain. Trimming stripped 4 bases from V and 1 base from J, with 10 bases between. The germline V gene has CDR1 KGHSH and CDR2 LQKENI. This CDR3 spans 14 amino acids. The CDR3 is CASSLLGENTEAFF. CDR3 coding DNA: TGTGCCAGCTCACTTCTTGGTGAGAACACTGAAGCTTTCTTT.

This clonotype was seen more than once but under ten times. This chain joins TRBV6-1 and TRBJ2-5, with unresolved D. The CDR3 length is 16 residues. Germline V lookup: CDR1 MNHNS, CDR2 SASEGT. V was shortened by 10 bases and J by 3 bases, with 24 bases between the two germline ends. The CDR3 nucleotides read TGTGCCAAATTCATGGGGTCGTGGGATATCGAAGAGACCCAGTACTTC. Protein sequence: CAKFMGSWDIEETQYF.

Remarks on this clonotype: This may be a read error: a much more frequent sequence differs by one nucleotide. The chain recombines TRBV28 with TRBJ2-5; D is possibly TRBD2 (6 bases). Germline lookup yields CDR1 MDHEN and CDR2 SYDVKM. This CDR3 is 14 amino acids long. Trimming stripped 5 bases from V and 4 bases from J, with 14 bases between. CDR3 nucleotide sequence: TGTGCCAGCAGTCCGGGGGTGCTTCGAGAGACCCAGTACTTC. This translates into CASSPGVLRETQYF.

In this sample, this clonotype turned up many times. J is TRBJ1-1 and V is TRBV6-5, with 7 bases that match TRBD1. The germline V gene has CDR1 MNHEY and CDR2 SVGAGI. This CDR3 is built from 15 residues. Trimming cost V 0 bases and J 3 bases; bases outside gene matches: 4. Written as DNA, the CDR3 is TGTGCCAGCAGTTACTCGTACGGGACAGACACTGAAGCTTTCTTT. It yields the protein CASSYSYGTDTEAFF.

This clonotype was found many times. This rearrangement joins TRBV12-3 or TRBV12-4 to TRBJ1-1, with D maybe TRBD1 (5 bases). The CDR3 is 13 residues long. V lost 6 bases and J lost 1, with 9 bases in between. The CDR3 DNA is TGTGCCAGCAGGGATACAGGGAACACTGAAGCTTTCTTT. Residues: CASRDTGNTEAFF.

In this sample, this clonotype turned up a few times. This chain uses TRBV20-1 with TRBJ1-6; D may be TRBD1 (6 bases). The V and J ends lost 7 bases and 5 bases respectively, with 12 bases between them. The CDR3 length is 13 residues. Germline V gene lookup returns CDR1 DFQATT and CDR2 SNEGSKA (reference sequence). The CDR3 DNA is TGCAGTGTCAGTGGACAGAATAATTCACCCCTCCACTTT. Translating gives CSVSGQNNSPLHF.

This clonotype was recorded a few times. The chain carries TRBV6-5 and TRBJ2-3, with 11 bases identical to TRBD2. The CDR3 consists of 16 residues. Trimming removed 2 bases from V and 6 bases from J; junction bases left unmatched: 7. The germline CDR1 and CDR2 sequences are MNHEY and SVGAGI. The CDR3 region has the DNA TGTGCCAGCAGTTACGGTAGCGGGAGGGCCAGGGATACGCAGTATTTT. Protein product: CASSYGSGRARDTQYF.

There are many counts of this clonotype. The chain recombines TRBV10-1 with TRBJ2-7; no clear D gene. The V gene lost 2 bases and the J gene lost 7 bases, with 12 bases spanning the gap. Germline assignment: CDR1 WNHNN and CDR2 SYGVQD (reference sequence). The CDR3 totals 13 residues. The CDR3 sequence is CASSELGPREQYF. The CDR3 nucleotides read TGCGCCAGCAGTGAGCTTGGGCCTCGAGAGCAGTACTTC.

A few counts support this clonotype. This chain connects TRBV29-1 to TRBJ2-5; 9 bases align to TRBD2. CDR1 is SQVTM and CDR2 is ANQGSEA in the germline V gene. V lost 3 bases to trimming and J lost 5 bases; unmatched junction nucleotides: 10. The CDR3 spans 15 residues. In DNA, the CDR3 is TGCAGCGTTGAGTTGGAGCGGGAGGCTAGGGAGACCCAGTACTTC. Translated: CSVELEREARETQYF. The full variable domain, in which reference TRBV29-1 and TRBJ2-5 provide the parts outside the CDR3, is SAVISQKPSRDICQRGTSLTIQCQVDSQVTMMFWYRQQPGQSLTLIATANQGSEATYESGFVIDKFPISRPNLTFSTLTVSNMSPEDSSIYLCSVELEREARETQYFGPGTRLLVL.

This clonotype was seen many times. V and J are TRBV28 and TRBJ2-3; D may be TRBD2 (6 bases). The germline CDR1 and CDR2 sequences are MDHEN and SYDVKM. With 2 bases removed from V and 3 bases from J, the gap between germline ends came to 15 bases. This CDR3 is built from 16 residues. CDR3: CASSLISGSGTDTQYF. As DNA, the CDR3 is TGTGCCAGCAGTTTAATTTCCGGGAGCGGAACAGATACGCAGTATTTT.

The rearrangement joins TRBV19 to TRBJ1-2, with D possibly matching TRBD1 (6 bases). The ends were cut back, 5 bases at V and 6 bases at J, with 13 bases in the middle. Germline V gene lookup returns CDR1 LNHDA and CDR2 SQIVND (reference sequence). CDR3 length: 13 residues. The CDR3 spells CASSQDQGNGYTF. CDR3 sequence (DNA): TGTGCCAGTAGTCAAGATCAGGGGAATGGCTACACCTTC.

This clonotype was seen many times. V usage is TRBV5-1 and J usage is TRBJ2-7, with a possible D match to TRBD1 (5 bases). The CDR3 contains 14 residues. The germline CDR1 and CDR2 sequences are SGHRS and YFSETQ. Trimming cost V 5 bases and J 0 bases, with 12 bases left between them. The CDR3 here is CASSKGIPSYEQYF. The CDR3 region has the DNA TGCGCCAGCAGTAAGGGGATACCCTCCTACGAGCAGTACTTC. The full variable domain, rest sourced from reference TRBV5-1 and TRBJ2-7, is KAGVTQTPRYLIKTRGQQVTLSCSPISGHRSVSWYQQTPGQGLQFLFEYFSETQRNKGNFPGRFSGRQFSNSRSEMNVSTLELGDSALYLCASSKGIPSYEQYFGPGTRLTVT.

There are a few counts of this clonotype. V is TRBV18 and J is TRBJ2-1, with D possibly being TRBD2 (6 bases). Trimming cost V 4 bases and J 2 bases, with 18 bases left between them. Germline V CDR1 and CDR2: KGHSH, LQKENI. The CDR3 runs to 17 residues. CDR3 protein: CASSRRERVGTYNEQFF. CDR3 nucleotide sequence: TGTGCCAGCTCACGAAGAGAGCGGGTAGGCACCTACAATGAGCAGTTCTTC.

This clonotype was picked up many times. The rearrangement joins TRBV6-5 to TRBJ1-6, with D tentatively TRBD1 (5 bases). Germline V gene sequence: CDR1 MNHEY, CDR2 SVGAGI. Trimming shortened V by 0 bases and J by 8 bases, and 8 bases separated the two germline ends. The CDR3 is 14 residues long. The CDR3, as DNA: TGTGCCAGCAGTTACTCCCAGGGCGATTCACCCCTCCACTTT. It encodes CASSYSQGDSPLHF.

The sample holds a few counts of this clonotype. CDR3 coding DNA: TGCGCCAGCAGCAGGGTTCGGTCGGGATACTCCTACGAGCAGTACTTC. It specifies CASSRVRSGYSYEQYF. V and J are TRBV5-1 and TRBJ2-7, with a weak D call TRBD2 (5 bases). Per germline, CDR1 SGHRS and CDR2 YFSETQ. CDR3 length: 16 residues. V dropped 4 bases and J dropped 0 bases, with 17 bases sitting between them.

This clonotype was seen a few times. The V and J genes are TRBV2 and TRBJ2-1, with 8 bases matching TRBD2. The CDR3 sequence is 14 residues long. Germline CDR1 and CDR2: SNHLY and FYNNEI. The J segment lost 5 bases and the V segment lost 3 bases, leaving 3 bases of the junction unmatched. The CDR3 loop is CASSEERGHNEQFF. The CDR3 region has the DNA TGTGCCAGCAGTGAGGAGCGGGGGCACAATGAGCAGTTCTTC.

The chain employs TRBV20-1 and TRBJ2-3, with 10 bases identical to TRBD2. Germline assignment: CDR1 DFQATT and CDR2 SNEGSKA (reference sequence). The CDR3 runs 17 residues. The J segment lost 1 base and the V segment lost 6 bases, leaving 13 bases of the junction unmatched. This CDR3 reads CSAGKASGSVGTDTQYF. CDR3 DNA sequence: TGCAGTGCGGGAAAGGCTAGCGGGAGCGTCGGCACAGATACGCAGTATTTT.

The V call is TRBV28, the J call TRBJ2-4, with no clear D. Trimming removed 3 bases at V and 8 bases at J, with 8 bases between. Germline values: CDR1 MDHEN, CDR2 SYDVKM. The CDR3 spans 12 residues. The CDR3 nucleotides read TGTGCCAGCAGTTTCCCCAAGGACATTCAGTACTTC. Amino acid sequence: CASSFPKDIQYF.

This clonotype was found many times. Here the CDR3 reads CASSLGDGDRGYEQYF. CDR3 in DNA: TGTGCCAGCAGCTTAGGAGACGGCGACAGGGGCTACGAGCAGTACTTC. This sequence joins TRBV7-6 and TRBJ2-7; 8 nucleotides line up with TRBD1. V shed 1 base, J shed 3 bases, and the junction held 8 bases outside the gene matches. In germline, CDR1 is SGHVS, CDR2 FNYEAQ. CDR3 length: 16 amino acids.

This clonotype was recorded at least ten times. This rearrangement joins TRBV20-1 to TRBJ2-7; 14 bases map to TRBD2. V was pared by 3 bases and J by 3 bases, with 4 bases of the junction left unmatched. From germline, CDR1 is DFQATT and CDR2 SNEGSKA (reference sequence). The CDR3 extends over 15 amino acids. The CDR3 reads CSARGTSGSHYEQYF. CDR3 DNA sequence: TGCAGTGCTAGGGGGACTAGCGGGAGTCACTACGAGCAGTACTTC.

This clonotype came up many times. A clone one base away is much larger, so this may be a read error. The V and J genes are TRBV7-3 and TRBJ2-1; no clear D gene. CDR3 length: 11 amino acids. V lost 0 bases and J 7 bases, leaving 1 base between the germline ends. Germline values: CDR1 SGHTA, CDR2 FQGTGA. The CDR3 bases are TGTGCCAGCAGCTTAACGAATGAGCAGTTCTTC. Translating gives CASSLTNEQFF.

The CDR3 reads CASSAGQLGTGELFF. The CDR3 DNA reads as TGTGCCAGCAGCGCCGGACAGTTGGGCACCGGGGAGCTGTTTTTT. V and J are TRBV9 and TRBJ2-2; tentative D call: TRBD1 (6 bases). The CDR3 length is 15 residues. Germline V gives CDR1 SGDLS, CDR2 YYNGEE. V was trimmed by 3 bases and J by 4 bases, leaving 13 bases between them.

This clonotype was seen many times. The V gene is TRBV12-3 or TRBV12-4, the J gene TRBJ2-7, with 10 bases aligning to TRBD2. Germline trimming cut 1 base from V and 4 bases from J; bases unmatched to any gene: 10. The CDR3 extends over 17 amino acids. CDR3 sequence (DNA): TGTGCCAGCAGTTTAGAGCTAGCGGGAGCCCGAAGTTACGAGCAGTACTTC. The encoded protein is CASSLELAGARSYEQYF.